A selection of T cell receptor beta chains follows, all from one sample in a study of blood T cell repertoires in COVID-19. Method: immunoSEQ multiplex PCR; TCRdb's copy keeps in-frame clones and lacks some. The sample shows 55,000 to 80,000 clones, approximately 90% of them seen only once. The sample consisted of peripheral blood. The receptor set was obtained from a woman aged 60 to 75 with acute or convalescent COVID-19. Each CDR3 is given with its conserved first and last residue. Fields, in order: V gene, D gene, J gene, clone size, CDR3 DNA, CDR3 protein. The D gene is left open where the match is weak. For some rows the clone size is stated as once, few or many, or as a class when expanded; others skip it.

V: TRBV5-4
D: TRBD2
J: TRBJ2-3
size: once
DNA: TGTGCCAGCGGACTACTAGCGGGGAACACAGATACGCAGTATTTT
CDR3: CASGLLAGNTDTQYF

V: TRBV28
D: .
J: TRBJ1-3
size: few
DNA: TGTGCCAGCAGCCAACTAGGAAACACCATATATTTT
CDR3: CASSQLGNTIYF

V: TRBV28
D: .
J: TRBJ1-4
size: .
DNA: TGTGCCAGCAGTGCCCGGTCGCCTAATGAAAAACTGTTTTTT
CDR3: CASSARSPNEKLFF

V: TRBV21-1
D: .
J: TRBJ1-1
size: .
DNA: TGTGCCAGCAGCAAAGGGGGGACAGAGGTCGCGAACACTGAAGCTTTCTTT
CDR3: CASSKGGTEVANTEAFF

V: TRBV5-1
D: TRBD1
J: TRBJ1-5
size: .
DNA: TGCGCCAGCAGCCCGTCGACAGGGAGCGATCAGCCCCAGCATTTT
CDR3: CASSPSTGSDQPQHF

V: TRBV6-5
D: TRBD2
J: TRBJ2-1
size: .
DNA: TGTGCCAGCGGGGGACTAGTAGTCGGCAATGAGCAGTTCTTC
CDR3: CASGGLVVGNEQFF

V: TRBV15
D: .
J: TRBJ2-5
size: .
DNA: TGTGCCACCAGCAGAGGAACCCCCAGGGGTGAGACCCAGTACTTC
CDR3: CATSRGTPRGETQYF

V: TRBV5-1
D: .
J: TRBJ1-4
size: .
DNA: TGCGCCAGCAGCGGACAGCTTGGTGCAACTAATGAAAAACTGTTTTTT
CDR3: CASSGQLGATNEKLFF

V: TRBV5-1
D: TRBD1
J: TRBJ1-6
size: .
DNA: TGCGCCAGCAGCTTGATCCCCGGGACAGGCGGGTCACCCCTCCACTTT
CDR3: CASSLIPGTGGSPLHF

V: TRBV19
D: .
J: TRBJ1-3
size: .
DNA: TGTGCCAGTGCGCAGGGTAGCTCTGGAAACACCATATATTTT
CDR3: CASAQGSSGNTIYF

V: TRBV5-1
D: .
J: TRBJ2-5
size: .
DNA: TGCGCCAGCAGGACCGGGACACGACGTGAAGAGACCCAGTACTTC
CDR3: CASRTGTRREETQYF

V: TRBV12-5
D: TRBD2
J: TRBJ2-3
size: .
DNA: TGTGCTAGTGGCCCTAGCGGGAGCGGGGATACGCAGTATTTT
CDR3: CASGPSGSGDTQYF

V: TRBV5-4
D: .
J: TRBJ2-1
size: .
DNA: TGTGCCAGCAGCTTCCAGGACTCCTACAATGAGCAGTTCTTC
CDR3: CASSFQDSYNEQFF

V: TRBV6-2/TRBV6-3
D: TRBD2
J: TRBJ2-1
size: .
DNA: TGTGCCAGCAGTTACGTTAGCGGGAGCCCTGACAATGAGCAGTTCTTC
CDR3: CASSYVSGSPDNEQFF

V: TRBV5-6
D: .
J: TRBJ1-1
size: .
DNA: TGTGCCAGCAGCTCACGGACGGGGACTGAAGCTTTCTTT
CDR3: CASSSRTGTEAFF

V: TRBV4-3
D: .
J: TRBJ1-5
size: .
DNA: TGCGCCAGCAGCCAAGATCCGGGGATCAATCAGCCCCAGCATTTT
CDR3: CASSQDPGINQPQHF

V: TRBV7-6
D: TRBD2
J: TRBJ2-3
size: .
DNA: TGTGCCAGCAGCTTAGGGACTAGCGGGCCCCGGCGGGATACGCAGTATTTT
CDR3: CASSLGTSGPRRDTQYF

V: TRBV13
D: TRBD1
J: TRBJ2-4
size: .
DNA: TGTGCCAGCAGCTTAAGGGGGCCAAACATTCAGTACTTC
CDR3: CASSLRGPNIQYF

V: TRBV13
D: TRBD2
J: TRBJ2-1
size: .
DNA: TGTGCCAGCAGCCCTTATAGCGGGGGTTACAATGAGCAGTTCTTC
CDR3: CASSPYSGGYNEQFF

V: TRBV11-2
D: TRBD1
J: TRBJ1-3
size: .
DNA: TGTGCCAGCAGCGAGACCGGGACAGGGGGTGGAAACACCATATATTTT
CDR3: CASSETGTGGGNTIYF

V: TRBV19
D: TRBD1
J: TRBJ1-1
size: .
DNA: TGTGCCAGTGTTAAGGACAGGGAGGACACTGAAGCTTTCTTT
CDR3: CASVKDREDTEAFF

V: TRBV4-1
D: .
J: TRBJ1-2
size: .
DNA: TGCGCCAGCAGCCAAGATCGGCAGGGCGATGGCTACACCTTC
CDR3: CASSQDRQGDGYTF

V: TRBV11-2
D: TRBD2
J: TRBJ2-1
size: .
DNA: TGTGCCAGCAGCCCGGGACTAGCGGGAGTCGGTGAGCAGTTCTTC
CDR3: CASSPGLAGVGEQFF

V: TRBV27
D: TRBD1
J: TRBJ1-5
size: .
DNA: TGTGCCAGCAGTTCCCGACAGGGTGATCAGCCCCAGCATTTT
CDR3: CASSSRQGDQPQHF

V: TRBV14
D: TRBD1
J: TRBJ1-2
size: .
DNA: TGTGCCAGCAGCCAAGATCGGACAGGGTTTGGAGGCTACACCTTC
CDR3: CASSQDRTGFGGYTF

V: TRBV6-5
D: .
J: TRBJ2-4
size: .
DNA: TGTGCCAGCAGTTACGTCGGAAACATTCAGTACTTC
CDR3: CASSYVGNIQYF

V: TRBV5-1
D: .
J: TRBJ1-1
size: .
DNA: TGCGCCAGCAGGGGGCAAGAGAACACTGAAGCTTTCTTT
CDR3: CASRGQENTEAFF

V: TRBV5-1
D: .
J: TRBJ2-1
size: .
DNA: TGCGCCAGCAGCTTAAGGGGGGGGCCCTTGAATGAGCAGTTCTTC
CDR3: CASSLRGGPLNEQFF

V: TRBV30
D: .
J: TRBJ1-1
size: .
DNA: TGTGCCTGGAGTGTAACCGGGGACACTGAAGCTTTCTTT
CDR3: CAWSVTGDTEAFF

V: TRBV18
D: TRBD1
J: TRBJ1-3
size: .
DNA: TGTGCCAGCTCACCATTGGACAGGGCGGAAAACACCATATATTTT
CDR3: CASSPLDRAENTIYF

V: TRBV3-1/TRBV3-2
D: .
J: TRBJ1-2
size: .
DNA: TGTGCCAGCAGCCAAGATACCCGAGCAGGGAACTATGGCTACACCTTC
CDR3: CASSQDTRAGNYGYTF

V: TRBV5-1
D: .
J: TRBJ2-3
size: .
DNA: TGCGCCAGCAGCTTGGTGAGCACGACAGATACGCAGTATTTT
CDR3: CASSLVSTTDTQYF

V: TRBV6-2/TRBV6-3
D: .
J: TRBJ2-3
size: .
DNA: TGTGCCAGCAGTTACTCGATGGCTAGCGGCACAGATACGCAGTATTTT
CDR3: CASSYSMASGTDTQYF

V: TRBV28
D: TRBD2
J: TRBJ2-5
size: .
DNA: TGTGCCAGCAGCCCCCGGGGGGGCGGGGAGACCCAGTACTTC
CDR3: CASSPRGGGETQYF

V: TRBV7-9
D: TRBD2
J: TRBJ2-3
size: .
DNA: TGTGCCAGCAGCTCACGGACTAGCGGGGGGCCAGATACGCAGTATTTT
CDR3: CASSSRTSGGPDTQYF

V: TRBV9
D: TRBD2
J: TRBJ2-1
size: .
DNA: TGTGCCAGCAGCGTTTCGGGGGGAGCGAGCTCCTACAATGAGCAGTTCTTC
CDR3: CASSVSGGASSYNEQFF

V: TRBV5-5
D: .
J: TRBJ2-3
size: .
DNA: TGTGCCAGCAGCTTGTTGGTTGGCCTTACCACAGATACGCAGTATTTT
CDR3: CASSLLVGLTTDTQYF

V: TRBV28
D: TRBD1
J: TRBJ1-2
size: .
DNA: TGTGCCAGCAGCATCCAGACAGGGATCTATGGCTACACCTTC
CDR3: CASSIQTGIYGYTF

V: TRBV12-5
D: .
J: TRBJ1-2
size: .
DNA: TGTGCTAGTGGTTTGTGGCTGAACTATGGCTACACCTTC
CDR3: CASGLWLNYGYTF

V: TRBV7-2
D: TRBD1
J: TRBJ1-2
size: .
DNA: TGTGCCAGCAGCTTAGAGGTACAGGGGAAATACACCTTC
CDR3: CASSLEVQGKYTF

V: TRBV5-1
D: TRBD1
J: TRBJ1-2
size: .
DNA: TGCGCCAGCAGCTTGACCGGGACAGGCAACTATGGCTACACCTTC
CDR3: CASSLTGTGNYGYTF

V: TRBV5-1
D: TRBD1
J: TRBJ1-6
size: .
DNA: TGCGCCAGCAGCCCGGGGACAGGGTTGAATTCACCCCTCCACTTT
CDR3: CASSPGTGLNSPLHF

V: TRBV5-5
D: TRBD1
J: TRBJ1-4
size: .
DNA: TGTGCCAGCAGCTTGTTCGACAGGGACCTTGAAAAACTGTTTTTT
CDR3: CASSLFDRDLEKLFF